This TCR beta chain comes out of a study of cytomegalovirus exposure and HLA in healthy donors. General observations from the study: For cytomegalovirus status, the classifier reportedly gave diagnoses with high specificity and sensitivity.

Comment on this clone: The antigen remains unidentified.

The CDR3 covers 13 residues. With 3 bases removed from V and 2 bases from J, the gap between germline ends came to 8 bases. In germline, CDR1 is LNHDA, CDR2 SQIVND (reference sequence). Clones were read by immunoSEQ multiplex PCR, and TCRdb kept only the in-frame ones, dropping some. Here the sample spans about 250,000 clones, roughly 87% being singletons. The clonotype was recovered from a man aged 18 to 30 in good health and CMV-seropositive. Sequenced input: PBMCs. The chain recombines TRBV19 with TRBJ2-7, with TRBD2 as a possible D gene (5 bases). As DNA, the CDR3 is TGTGCCAGTAGTATGGACTCAGCCTACGAGCAGTACTTC. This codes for CASSMDSAYEQYF.